Listed below are T cell receptor beta chains from one sample, sequenced in a study of early T cells in non-severe SARS-CoV-2 infection. TCRdb processed the 5' RACE reads anew with MiXCR; each CDR3 protein has one entry. The sample records 50,000 to 65,000 distinct CDR3 sequences, 9% to 9.5% being singletons. Sequenced input: whole blood. The receptor source for this set is an adult who was a healthcare worker with PCR-confirmed SARS-CoV-2 infection or an uninfected control (not recorded which). Each CDR3 is given with its conserved first and last residue. The D gene is left open where the match is weak. Expanded clones get a size class; other rows say once, few or many, or leave the size out.

J gene: TRBJ2-2; clone size: many; D gene: TRBD1; CDR3 length: 16; V gene: TRBV7-3; CDR3 DNA: TGTGCCAGCGGAGGAACGGGACAGGCCAGGGGCGGGGAGCTGTTTTTT; CDR3 protein: CASGGTGQARGGELFF
J gene: TRBJ2-2; clone size: .; D gene: TRBD2; CDR3 length: 16; V gene: TRBV11-3; CDR3 DNA: TGTGCCAGCAGCCCGGGGGGACTTACTAACACCGGGGAGCTGTTTTTT; CDR3 protein: CASSPGGLTNTGELFF
J gene: TRBJ2-1; clone size: many; D gene: .; CDR3 length: 16; V gene: TRBV5-1; CDR3 DNA: TGCGCCAGCAGTCTGGGGGGGCTCCGCTCCTACAATGAGCAGTTCTTC; CDR3 protein: CASSLGGLRSYNEQFF
J gene: TRBJ1-1; clone size: few; D gene: TRBD1; CDR3 length: 16; V gene: TRBV20-1; CDR3 DNA: TGCAGTGCTAGAGATCCTCGACAGGGGGCGAGCACTGAAGCTTTCTTT; CDR3 protein: CSARDPRQGASTEAFF
J gene: TRBJ1-1; clone size: many; D gene: .; CDR3 length: 12; V gene: TRBV7-9; CDR3 DNA: TGTGCCAGCAGCTTAGTATCACAGGAAGCTTTCTTT; CDR3 protein: CASSLVSQEAFF
J gene: TRBJ1-4; clone size: many; D gene: .; CDR3 length: 14; V gene: TRBV7-9; CDR3 DNA: TGTGCCAGCAGCTTCCCAGGGGAGGCTGAAAAACTGTTTTTT; CDR3 protein: CASSFPGEAEKLFF
J gene: TRBJ1-2; clone size: many; D gene: TRBD1; CDR3 length: 13; V gene: TRBV19; CDR3 DNA: TGTGCCAGTACCGCGACAGGGGGTTATGGCTACACCTTC; CDR3 protein: CASTATGGYGYTF
J gene: TRBJ2-2; clone size: few; D gene: TRBD2; CDR3 length: 18; V gene: TRBV4-3; CDR3 DNA: TGCGCCAGCAGCCAAGATCTTCTCGGCGGGAGTCTTACCGGGGAGCTGTTTTTT; CDR3 protein: CASSQDLLGGSLTGELFF
J gene: TRBJ2-2; clone size: many; D gene: .; CDR3 length: 11; V gene: TRBV3-1; CDR3 DNA: TGTGCCAGCAGCGACACCGGGGAGCTGTTTTTT; CDR3 protein: CASSDTGELFF
J gene: TRBJ1-2; clone size: many; D gene: TRBD1; CDR3 length: 11; V gene: TRBV10-3; CDR3 DNA: TGTGCCATCAGTGGACAGGGGGGCTACACCTTC; CDR3 protein: CAISGQGGYTF
J gene: TRBJ2-2; clone size: many; D gene: .; CDR3 length: 14; V gene: TRBV7-2; CDR3 DNA: TGTGCCAGCAGCTTGGGGCTGGCCACCGGGGAGCTGTTTTTT; CDR3 protein: CASSLGLATGELFF
J gene: TRBJ1-2; clone size: many; D gene: .; CDR3 length: 14; V gene: TRBV12-3/TRBV12-4; CDR3 DNA: TGTGCCACCTTTTGGCAATCAAGGGGCTATGGCTACACCTTC; CDR3 protein: CATFWQSRGYGYTF
J gene: TRBJ2-5; clone size: many; D gene: .; CDR3 length: 13; V gene: TRBV7-6; CDR3 DNA: TGTGCCAGCAGCTTAGCAGTCGTAGAGACCCAGTACTTC; CDR3 protein: CASSLAVVETQYF
J gene: TRBJ2-5; clone size: many; D gene: .; CDR3 length: 14; V gene: TRBV20-1; CDR3 DNA: TGCAGTGCTAGAGCCGTTACAGGGTCGGAGACCCAGTACTTC; CDR3 protein: CSARAVTGSETQYF
J gene: TRBJ2-5; clone size: many; D gene: TRBD1; CDR3 length: 17; V gene: TRBV5-4; CDR3 DNA: TGTGCCAGCAGCTCGAATGGACAGGGACGATTCAAAGAGACCCAGTACTTC; CDR3 protein: CASSSNGQGRFKETQYF
J gene: TRBJ1-5; clone size: few; D gene: .; CDR3 length: 13; V gene: TRBV4-3; CDR3 DNA: TGCGCCAGCAGCCAAGACATAGGCCGGCCCCAGCATTTT; CDR3 protein: CASSQDIGRPQHF
J gene: TRBJ2-1; clone size: many; D gene: .; CDR3 length: 12; V gene: TRBV29-1; CDR3 DNA: TGCAGCGTTGCACAGACCACCAATGAGCAGTTCTTC; CDR3 protein: CSVAQTTNEQFF
J gene: TRBJ2-7; clone size: many; D gene: TRBD1; CDR3 length: 12; V gene: TRBV6-5; CDR3 DNA: TGTGCCAGCAGGCGAAACAGGGGCGAGCAGTACTTC; CDR3 protein: CASRRNRGEQYF
J gene: TRBJ2-1; clone size: many; D gene: TRBD2; CDR3 length: 15; V gene: TRBV7-9; CDR3 DNA: TGTGCCAGCAGCTCTAGCGGGGGGGCCCACAATGAGCAGTTCTTC; CDR3 protein: CASSSSGGAHNEQFF
J gene: TRBJ1-1; clone size: many; D gene: .; CDR3 length: 13; V gene: TRBV7-2; CDR3 DNA: TGTGCCAGCAAGCGGGGGGCAAGAACTGAAGCTTTCTTT; CDR3 protein: CASKRGARTEAFF
J gene: TRBJ2-1; clone size: many; D gene: TRBD1; CDR3 length: 16; V gene: TRBV6-4; CDR3 DNA: TGTGCCAGCAGTAGATTTGGGACAGGGTTAAACAATGAGCAGTTCTTC; CDR3 protein: CASSRFGTGLNNEQFF
J gene: TRBJ2-7; clone size: few; D gene: .; CDR3 length: 17; V gene: TRBV20-1; CDR3 DNA: TGCAGTGCTAGAGACCCCGCAGCGGGTGACGGGAAGTACGAGCAGTACTTC; CDR3 protein: CSARDPAAGDGKYEQYF
J gene: TRBJ2-2; clone size: many; D gene: .; CDR3 length: 14; V gene: TRBV20-1; CDR3 DNA: TGCAGTGCTAGCCGCCGTCAGAACACCGGGGAGCTGTTTTTT; CDR3 protein: CSASRRQNTGELFF
J gene: TRBJ1-2; clone size: few; D gene: .; CDR3 length: 11; V gene: TRBV20-1; CDR3 DNA: TGCAGTGCTTTACCCGAGGATGGCTACACCTTC; CDR3 protein: CSALPEDGYTF
J gene: TRBJ2-7; clone size: many; D gene: .; CDR3 length: 14; V gene: TRBV5-1; CDR3 DNA: TGCGCCAGCAGCTTTAACAGGGGCGGGAACGAGCAGTACTTC; CDR3 protein: CASSFNRGGNEQYF
J gene: TRBJ2-3; clone size: many; D gene: .; CDR3 length: 14; V gene: TRBV5-5; CDR3 DNA: TGTGCCAGCAGCTTGGCCGGGGGCACAGATACGCAGTATTTT; CDR3 protein: CASSLAGGTDTQYF
J gene: TRBJ1-5; clone size: many; D gene: .; CDR3 length: 13; V gene: TRBV6-1; CDR3 DNA: TGTGCCAGCTCATTCGAGGGGAACCAGCCCCAGCATTTT; CDR3 protein: CASSFEGNQPQHF
J gene: TRBJ1-1; clone size: many; D gene: .; CDR3 length: 14; V gene: TRBV3-1; CDR3 DNA: TGTGCCAGCAGCCCCCGAGAGGGGAACACTGAAGCTTTCTTT; CDR3 protein: CASSPREGNTEAFF
J gene: TRBJ1-1; clone size: few; D gene: .; CDR3 length: 13; V gene: TRBV25-1; CDR3 DNA: TGTGCCAGCAGCCCCTCTGGGCCCACTGAAGCTTTCTTT; CDR3 protein: CASSPSGPTEAFF
J gene: TRBJ1-1; clone size: many; D gene: .; CDR3 length: 13; V gene: TRBV30; CDR3 DNA: TGTGCCTGGAGTCTTAAGGGGTCCACTGAAGCTTTCTTT; CDR3 protein: CAWSLKGSTEAFF
J gene: TRBJ2-3; clone size: many; D gene: .; CDR3 length: 12; V gene: TRBV29-1; CDR3 DNA: TGCAGCGTTGGGTCCCTGAGGTATACGCAGTATTTT; CDR3 protein: CSVGSLRYTQYF
J gene: TRBJ2-3; clone size: many; D gene: .; CDR3 length: 13; V gene: TRBV9; CDR3 DNA: TGTGCCAGCAGCGTAGCGGGGACAGATACGCAGTATTTT; CDR3 protein: CASSVAGTDTQYF
J gene: TRBJ2-5; clone size: many; D gene: TRBD2; CDR3 length: 14; V gene: TRBV2; CDR3 DNA: TGTGCCAGCAGTCTAGCGCGGGAGGAGGAGACCCAGTACTTC; CDR3 protein: CASSLAREEETQYF
J gene: TRBJ2-1; clone size: few; D gene: TRBD1; CDR3 length: 14; V gene: TRBV20-1; CDR3 DNA: TGCAGTAACCCCGGGACAGGGGGCTACAATGAGCAGTTCTTC; CDR3 protein: CSNPGTGGYNEQFF
J gene: TRBJ2-7; clone size: .; D gene: TRBD2; CDR3 length: 14; V gene: TRBV7-2; CDR3 DNA: TGTGCCAGCAGCTTTATAAGCGGGAGCCACGAGCAGTACTTC; CDR3 protein: CASSFISGSHEQYF
J gene: TRBJ1-1; clone size: few; D gene: .; CDR3 length: 15; V gene: TRBV5-1; CDR3 DNA: TGCGCCAGCAGCTTGTCTAACAGCTTGAACACTGAAGCTTTCTTT; CDR3 protein: CASSLSNSLNTEAFF
J gene: TRBJ2-3; clone size: many; D gene: TRBD2; CDR3 length: 15; V gene: TRBV6-4; CDR3 DNA: TGTGCCAGCAGTGAACTAGCGGGAGCCACAGATACGCAGTATTTT; CDR3 protein: CASSELAGATDTQYF
J gene: TRBJ2-3; clone size: once; D gene: .; CDR3 length: 15; V gene: TRBV7-2; CDR3 DNA: TGTGCCAGCAGCTCTCGTGTGAGTCCTACAGATACGCAGTATTTT; CDR3 protein: CASSSRVSPTDTQYF
J gene: TRBJ2-3; clone size: few; D gene: .; CDR3 length: 15; V gene: TRBV7-9; CDR3 DNA: TGTGCCAGCAGCCCGGTGACGGTTTTACAAGATACGCAGTATTTT; CDR3 protein: CASSPVTVLQDTQYF
J gene: TRBJ1-3; clone size: many; D gene: .; CDR3 length: 15; V gene: TRBV11-2; CDR3 DNA: TGTGCCAGCAGCCTACACAGCAGCTCTGGAAACACCATATATTTT; CDR3 protein: CASSLHSSSGNTIYF
J gene: TRBJ2-7; clone size: many; D gene: TRBD1; CDR3 length: 15; V gene: TRBV7-2; CDR3 DNA: TGTGCCAGCACCAAAGACAGGGGTACAATATACGAGCAGTACTTC; CDR3 protein: CASTKDRGTIYEQYF
J gene: TRBJ1-6; clone size: few; D gene: .; CDR3 length: 18; V gene: TRBV12-5; CDR3 DNA: TGTGCTAGTGGTTTGGCGGGAGGGGAGGCTACGCTTGGATCACCCCTCCACTTT; CDR3 protein: CASGLAGGEATLGSPLHF
J gene: TRBJ2-1; clone size: .; D gene: TRBD2; CDR3 length: 15; V gene: TRBV20-1; CDR3 DNA: TGCAGTGCTAGAGTTTCTAGCGGGAGTGGTAATGAGCAGTTCTTC; CDR3 protein: CSARVSSGSGNEQFF
J gene: TRBJ2-3; clone size: many; D gene: .; CDR3 length: 14; V gene: TRBV19; CDR3 DNA: TGTGCCAGTAGTCCCGCAAAGACCACAGATACGCAGTATTTT; CDR3 protein: CASSPAKTTDTQYF